What follows are 31 T cell receptor beta chains derived from one specimen sequenced in a study of T cells after yellow fever vaccination. TCRdb independently ran MiXCR on the 5' RACE reads; one entry per CDR3 protein. The table records 200,000 or so distinct CDR3 sequences, around 6.7% of them present only once. This material consisted of CD4+ T cells sorted from PBMCs, taken on the day of the yellow fever booster vaccination. The receptors were sampled from a man aged 30-40 years who received the YFV17D yellow fever vaccine.

This clonotype was found many times. The chain has TRBV29-1 and TRBJ2-3, with a possible D match to TRBD1 (6 bases). The germline V gene encodes CDR1 SQVTM and CDR2 ANQGSEA. The CDR3 sequence is 15 residues long. Trimming stripped 7 bases from V and 2 bases from J, with 19 bases between. For the CDR3, the DNA is TGCAGCGGCGCTACAGGGTCCGTTGCCACAGATACGCAGTATTTT. Encoded protein: CSGATGSVATDTQYF.

This clonotype was found many times. The CDR3 nucleotides are TGCAGTGCTTCTGAGGAGACCCAGTACTTC. Protein product: CSASEETQYF. The gene calls are TRBV20-1 and TRBJ2-5; D is uncertain. Germline lookup yields CDR1 DFQATT and CDR2 SNEGSKA (reference sequence). V dropped 5 bases and J dropped 5 bases, with 6 bases sitting between them. This CDR3 comprises 10 residues.

The gene calls are TRBV7-8 and TRBJ2-7; D unclear. From germline, CDR1 is SGHVS and CDR2 FQNEAQ. This CDR3 has 14 residues. V was cut by 6 bases and J by 1 base, with 13 bases left in between. CDR3 in amino acids: CASRAGGSSYEQYF. The CDR3 DNA is TGTGCCAGCAGGGCAGGTGGCAGTTCCTACGAGCAGTACTTC.

This rearrangement joins TRBV19 to TRBJ2-1; possibly TRBD2 for D (6 bases). The V and J ends lost 3 bases and 6 bases respectively, with 12 bases between them. Germline V gives CDR1 LNHDA, CDR2 SQIVND (reference sequence). The CDR3 is 14 residues long. As DNA, the CDR3 is TGTGCCAGTAGTATTCCTCCTAGCGTCAATGAGCAGTTCTTC. Protein product: CASSIPPSVNEQFF.

This clonotype has only a few counts. The rearrangement links TRBV29-1 to TRBJ2-5; TRBD1 agrees at 7 bases. The CDR3 is 17 amino acids. CDR1 and CDR2 from the germline V gene are SQVTM and ANQGSEA. With 3 bases clipped from V and 1 base from J, the junction kept 14 bases outside the gene matches. In nucleotides, the CDR3 is TGCAGCGTTGACAAGCCCTTTGCCGGACAGGCCCAAGAGACCCAGTACTTC. Protein: CSVDKPFAGQAQETQYF.

This clonotype was found a few times. This chain links TRBV7-2 with TRBJ2-1; 7 bases map to TRBD1. Germline CDR1 and CDR2: SGHTA and FQGNSA. Trimming cost V 6 bases and J 7 bases; bases outside gene matches: 12. The CDR3 has 15 amino acids. The CDR3 bases are TGTGCCAGCAGGCACAGGGGTGGAAGCCTAAATGAGCAGTTCTTC. Its translation is CASRHRGGSLNEQFF.

This clonotype was found many times. The chain recombines TRBV28 with TRBJ2-5; no clear D gene. CDR1 is MDHEN, CDR2 SYDVKM, per germline. V was trimmed by 3 bases and J by 7 bases, leaving 12 bases between them. This CDR3 is 13 amino acids long. CDR3 sequence (DNA): TGTGCCAGCAGTTTTGGGCAGTGGGGGACCCAGTACTTC. The encoded protein is CASSFGQWGTQYF.

This clonotype was detected ten times or more. The chain joins TRBV20-1 to TRBJ2-7; tentative D call: TRBD2 (6 bases). V was trimmed by 3 bases and J by 7 bases, leaving 16 bases between them. CDR3 length: 13 residues. Germline V gene lookup returns CDR1 DFQATT and CDR2 SNEGSKA (reference sequence). CDR3 nucleotides: TGCAGTGCTAGTGCGGGGCCCCCGGGGGAGCAGTACTTC. This sequence encodes CSASAGPPGEQYF.

This clonotype has more than one count but fewer than ten. V gene TRBV5-1 combines with J gene TRBJ2-5; 9 nucleotides line up with TRBD1. V lost 4 bases, J lost 6 bases, and 4 bases stayed unmatched. Germline CDR1 reads SGHRS; CDR2 reads YFSETQ. This CDR3 comprises 13 residues. Written as DNA, the CDR3 is TGCGCCAGCAGCAAACAGGGGGCACAGACCCAGTACTTC. This translates into CASSKQGAQTQYF.

The chain carries TRBV10-3 and TRBJ2-1, with 10 positions matching TRBD2. From germline, CDR1 is ENHRY and CDR2 SYGVKD. This CDR3 has 14 residues. Trimming removed 3 bases from V and 7 bases from J; junction bases left unmatched: 3. CDR3 DNA: TGTGCCATCAGTGACCTAGCGGGAGAAAATGAGCAGTTCTTC. Encoded protein: CAISDLAGENEQFF.

This clonotype was seen ten or more times. V usage is TRBV2 and J usage is TRBJ2-5; no reliable D call. The V and J ends lost 4 bases and 5 bases respectively, with 29 bases between them. Germline CDR1 is SNHLY and CDR2 is FYNNEI. The CDR3 has 19 residues. The CDR3 protein is CASSGALGELPAMGETQYF. The CDR3 DNA sequence: TGTGCCAGCAGTGGGGCGCTGGGCGAACTACCGGCCATGGGTGAGACCCAGTACTTC.

This clonotype was found a few times. The chain carries TRBV7-9 and TRBJ2-1; D ambiguous. With 5 bases removed from V and 9 bases from J, the gap between germline ends came to 20 bases. This CDR3 region has 15 residues. Germline V gives CDR1 SEHNR, CDR2 FQNEAQ (reference sequence). Written as DNA, the CDR3 is TGTGCCAGCAGCCCCCCCGTCCCCAGCGCCCGTGAGCAGTTCTTC. This codes for CASSPPVPSAREQFF.

This clonotype has at least ten counts. This chain connects TRBV29-1 to TRBJ2-2; 12 nucleotides match TRBD1. This CDR3 is built from 16 residues. The V gene end was trimmed by 7 bases and the J gene end by 6 bases; junction bases not matched to a gene: 12. The germline CDR1 and CDR2 sequences are SQVTM and ANQGSEA. The CDR3: CSATLMGTGGAGELFF. As DNA, the CDR3 is TGCAGCGCCACGCTAATGGGGACAGGGGGCGCCGGGGAGCTGTTTTTT.

This clonotype was recorded a few times. J is TRBJ2-1 and V is TRBV12-3 or TRBV12-4, with D tentatively TRBD1 or TRBD2 (5 bases each). CDR3 size: 15 residues. Trimming removed 3 bases at V and 13 bases at J, with 22 bases between. CDR3 loop: CASSFDWGNAEAQFF. The DNA for the CDR3 is TGTGCCAGCAGTTTTGATTGGGGGAACGCGGAGGCCCAGTTCTTC.

This clonotype was counted at least ten times. V and J are TRBV6-5 and TRBJ1-1; a weak D match, TRBD1 (5 bases). Germline V gene sequence: CDR1 MNHEY, CDR2 SVGAGI. V lost 5 bases and J 11 bases, leaving 12 bases between the germline ends. This CDR3 is built from 11 residues. CDR3 sequence reads: CASSQGGSAFF. CDR3 bases: TGTGCCAGCAGTCAGGGAGGTAGCGCTTTCTTT.

This clonotype occurred many times. The chain couples TRBV10-3 to TRBJ2-5; 8 bases are shared with TRBD2. The CDR3 has 18 residues. The V gene's germline CDR1 is ENHRY and CDR2 SYGVKD. The trim removed 0 bases at V and 1 base at J, leaving 10 bases unmatched. The CDR3 nucleotides read TGTGCCATCAGTGAGTCGACGGGGGGGAGAGGGACCCAAGAGACCCAGTACTTC. It yields the protein CAISESTGGRGTQETQYF.

This clonotype was recorded a few times. The chain uses TRBV10-3 and TRBJ2-5; D is unclear. The CDR3 loop spans 13 amino acids. Per germline, CDR1 ENHRY and CDR2 SYGVKD. V dropped 6 bases and J dropped 2 bases, with 10 bases sitting between them. In DNA form, the CDR3 reads TGTGCCATCAGCCTAACTAAGCAAGAGACCCAGTACTTC. Amino acids: CAISLTKQETQYF.

This clonotype was found a few times. V gene TRBV5-4 combines with J gene TRBJ2-5; TRBD2 is a possible D gene (5 bases). Germline CDR1 and CDR2: SGHNT and YYREEE (reference sequence). The CDR3 is made up of 15 amino acids. V was cut by 0 bases and J by 4 bases, with 13 bases left in between. DNA for the CDR3: TGTGCCAGCAGCTTGGCCTTCGGGGATGGAGAGACCCAGTACTTC. Its protein product is CASSLAFGDGETQYF.

Concerning this clonotype: One end of the junction is discordant with germline, which a read error may explain. The chain is built from TRBV7-7 and TRBJ2-1; tentative D call: TRBD2 (6 bases). Germline-derived CDR1 and CDR2 are SSHAT and FNYEAQ (reference sequence). The CDR3 is made up of 17 amino acids. The CDR3 sequence is CTSSLGDRGGRSNEQFF. Written as DNA, the CDR3 is TGTACCAGCAGCTTAGGGGATAGGGGAGGCCGTTCCAATGAGCAGTTCTTC.

There are a few counts of this clonotype. The chain couples TRBV15 to TRBJ2-2; 8 nucleotides match TRBD2. The J segment lost 1 base and the V segment lost 2 bases, leaving 0 bases of the junction unmatched. The CDR3 totals 15 residues. The germline CDR1 and CDR2 sequences are LNHNV and YYDKDF (reference sequence). The CDR3 bases are TGTGCCACCAGCAGAACTAGCGGGAACACCGGGGAGCTGTTTTTT. It specifies CATSRTSGNTGELFF.

This rearrangement joins TRBV6-1 to TRBJ2-4; D may be TRBD2 (6 bases). Germline values: CDR1 MNHNS, CDR2 SASEGT. Trimming left V 6 bases short and J 1 base short, with 13 bases between. CDR3 length: 15 residues. The CDR3 loop reads CASSTGGSAKNIQYF. The CDR3 DNA reads TGTGCCAGCAGCACCGGAGGGTCCGCCAAAAACATTCAGTACTTC.

This clonotype occurred many times. This rearrangement joins TRBV5-1 to TRBJ2-2; D uncertain. CDR3 size: 13 residues. Germline-derived CDR1 and CDR2 are SGHRS and YFSETQ. The ends were cut back, 0 bases at V and 12 bases at J, with 12 bases in the middle. The CDR3, as DNA: TGCGCCAGCAGCTTGGAGAGCCGGGCAAAGCTGTTTTTT. This codes for CASSLESRAKLFF.

The rearrangement joins TRBV7-2 to TRBJ2-5; a weak D match, TRBD1 (6 bases). The CDR3 loop spans 13 amino acids. In germline, CDR1 is SGHTA, CDR2 FQGNSA. The V and J ends lost 1 base and 11 bases respectively, with 14 bases between them. The CDR3 reads CASSLVVWDTQYF. Written as DNA, the CDR3 is TGTGCCAGCAGCTTAGTGGTATGGGACACGCAGTACTTC.

This clonotype was recorded at least ten times. The V and J genes are TRBV20-1 and TRBJ2-7; D may match TRBD1 or TRBD2 (5 bases each). Deletions cut 2 bases from V and 2 bases from J, with 7 bases between. CDR3 length: 12 amino acids. Germline lookup yields CDR1 DFQATT and CDR2 SNEGSKA (reference sequence). This CDR3 is CSARPGPYEQYF. CDR3 DNA: TGCAGTGCTAGACCGGGACCCTACGAGCAGTACTTC.

This clonotype was counted between two and nine times. V and J are TRBV15 and TRBJ2-7; D is ambiguous. The CDR3 contains 12 residues. Germline-derived CDR1 and CDR2 are LNHNV and YYDKDF (reference sequence). Trimming pared 0 bases from V and 12 bases from J, leaving 12 bases between. Written as DNA, the CDR3 is TGTGCCACCAGCAGAGACCGCCGACATTTGTACTTC. Amino acids: CATSRDRRHLYF.

The V call is TRBV29-1, the J call TRBJ1-1; 7 nucleotides align to TRBD1. Germline V gene data show CDR1 as SQVTM and CDR2 as ANQGSEA. Losses at the gene ends were 6 bases for V and 8 bases for J; bases not matched to a gene: 9. This CDR3 has 12 amino acids. The CDR3 DNA reads as TGCAGCGTGGTCGGGACAGCTGAAGAAGCTTTCTTT. Protein: CSVVGTAEEAFF.

This clonotype appeared many times. CDR3 bases: TGTGCCAGCAGCTTAGGGTGGGGCTCCTACAATGAGCAGTTCTTC. It yields the protein CASSLGWGSYNEQFF. The genes are TRBV7-2 and TRBJ2-1; D is unclear. V lost 1 base to trimming and J lost 0 bases, with 7 bases between them. The CDR3 covers 15 residues. Germline V gene sequence: CDR1 SGHTA, CDR2 FQGNSA.

This clonotype was picked up many times. This CDR3 is CATSRAGGAGSYEQYF. The CDR3 nucleotides read TGTGCCACCAGCAGAGCTGGGGGTGCTGGCTCCTACGAGCAGTACTTC. This chain joins TRBV15 and TRBJ2-7; TRBD1 or TRBD2 may be the D gene (5 bases each). The CDR3 has 16 amino acids. Trimming left V 1 base short and J 0 bases short, with 13 bases between. CDR1 and CDR2 (germline): LNHNV, YYDKDF (reference sequence). Combining the CDR3 with reference TRBV15 and TRBJ2-7 gives the whole variable domain DAMVIQNPRYQVTQFGKPVTLSCSQTLNHNVMYWYQQKSSQAPKLLFHYYDKDFNNEADTPDNFQSRRPNTSFCFLDIRSPGLGDTAMYLCATSRAGGAGSYEQYFGPGTRLTVT.

This clonotype occurred many times. This chain uses TRBV2 with TRBJ2-1, with TRBD2 identical over 11 bases. The V segment lost 10 bases and the J segment 5 bases; nucleotides outside the gene matches: 7. Germline V lookup: CDR1 SNHLY, CDR2 FYNNEI. CDR3 length: 14 residues. The CDR3 bases are TGTGCCACTAAACTAGCGGGAGCCCACAATGAGCAGTTCTTC. Protein sequence: CATKLAGAHNEQFF.

V gene TRBV19 combines with J gene TRBJ2-1; 7 bases map to TRBD2. V gave up 8 bases and J gave up 12 bases; unmatched junction bases: 13. Germline CDR1 is LNHDA and CDR2 is SQIVND (reference sequence). CDR3 length: 13 amino acids. The CDR3 DNA follows: TGTGCCAGTCAGAACACGGGCGGGAGATGGCAGTTCTTC. Protein sequence: CASQNTGGRWQFF.

This clonotype occurred many times. This chain joins TRBV5-4 and TRBJ2-7, with D maybe TRBD1 (5 bases). V was cut by 4 bases and J by 3 bases, with 17 bases left in between. CDR3 length equals 15 residues. CDR1 SGHNT and CDR2 YYREEE come from the germline V gene (reference sequence). CDR3 nucleotides: TGTGCCAGCAGCACGGCAGGGAAGACGCGCTACGAGCAGTACTTC. Its translation: CASSTAGKTRYEQYF.